This TCR beta chain comes out of a study of regulatory T cells in long-lasting Graves disease. Study-level information: Over 5 years of antithyroid drugs with positive TSH receptor antibodies was taken to mean persistent Graves' disease.

Germline CDR1 reads MGHRA; CDR2 reads YSYEKL. The length of the CDR3 is 18 residues. Losses at the gene ends were 1 base for V and 1 base for J; bases not matched to a gene: 5. Findings and limits, study-wide: Persistent Graves' patients showed a TCR diversity that was lower than that of newly diagnosed ones.

Comment on this clonotype: Its cognate antigen is unknown.

Arm-PCR of CDR3 regions and iRepertoire HTBI primers were used to build TCR beta libraries. TCRdb passed the multiplex PCR reads through MiXCR, listing each CDR3 protein once. The sample contains some 420,000 distinct CDR3 sequences, about 20% of which appear only once. Time point defined: persistent/refractory GD, antithyroid drugs over 5 years with positive TRAb. From PBMCs, RNA was extracted and then used to make the TCR library. This rearrangement joins TRBV4-1 to TRBJ2-3; 13 bases agree with TRBD2. Sequenced material: peripheral blood mononuclear cells (PBMCs), taken when the disease was refractory, from a patient treated with antithyroid drugs. The TCR comes from a female donor with Graves disease. The CDR3 loop is CASSQGTSGGLGTDTQYF. CDR3 nucleotides: TGCGCCAGCAGCCAAGGGACTAGCGGGGGATTAGGCACAGATACGCAGTATTTT.